Below, 30 T cell receptor beta chains from the same sample are listed, as sequenced in a study of beta chain features in type 1 diabetes. Points from the study as a whole: All four CD4+ subsets of Type 1 diabetes patients contained TCRB CDR3s that were moderately but significantly shorter.

For these TCRs, the target antigens are not known. The entirety of the isolated RNA underwent reverse transcription, so expressed TCRB transcripts were sequenced. The assay was immunoSEQ multiplex PCR, and TCRdb's table has in-frame clones only and misses some. The sample records nearly 700,000 clones, around an eighth being singletons. What was sequenced was naive CD4+ T cells from blood. The source is a man younger than 35 with type 1 diabetes.

This rearrangement joins TRBV7-6 to TRBJ2-5; D remains unclear. Trimming left V 5 bases short and J 4 bases short, with 8 bases between. From germline, CDR1 is SGHVS and CDR2 FNYEAQ. The CDR3 sequence is 12 residues long. The chain's CDR3 is CASSKQGETQYF. The CDR3 DNA sequence: TGTGCCAGCAGCAAACAAGGAGAGACCCAGTACTTC.

This clone was detected only a few times. The chain employs TRBV30 and TRBJ1-2, with a tentative D call TRBD1 (6 bases). This CDR3 comprises 15 residues. CDR1 and CDR2 from the germline V gene are GTSNPN and SVGIG (reference sequence). Trimming removed 2 bases from V and 0 bases from J, with 13 bases in between. The DNA for the CDR3 is TGTGCCTGGAGTAAAACAGGGCTAGCTAACTATGGCTACACCTTC. Protein: CAWSKTGLANYGYTF.

The chain joins TRBV14 to TRBJ2-1; 11 bases match TRBD2. Losses at the gene ends were 4 bases for V and 8 bases for J; bases not matched to a gene: 13. Germline V CDR1 and CDR2: SGHDN, FVKESK. CDR3 length: 17 amino acids. The CDR3 spells CASSPTRTSGGLDEQFF. CDR3 bases: TGTGCCAGCAGCCCTACTCGAACTAGCGGGGGTCTGGATGAGCAGTTCTTC.

This clone turned up a few times. The chain joins TRBV5-4 to TRBJ1-2; D gene ambiguous. Germline V gives CDR1 SGHNT, CDR2 YYREEE (reference sequence). The CDR3 has 14 residues. The germline V and J ends were trimmed by 2 bases and 1 base, with 9 bases remaining between them. The CDR3 protein is CASSLGLGNYGYTF. The CDR3 nucleotides are TGTGCCAGCAGCTTAGGGTTGGGTAACTATGGCTACACCTTC.

The chain employs TRBV29-1 and TRBJ1-1; no definite D call. The germline gives CDR1 SQVTM, CDR2 ANQGSEA. This CDR3 is 12 amino acids long. Trimming shortened V by 4 bases and J by 1 base, and 7 bases separated the two germline ends. CDR3 amino acids: CSVASGNTEAFF. In DNA form, the CDR3 reads TGCAGCGTTGCGTCAGGGAACACTGAAGCTTTCTTT.

This clone has a handful of counts. The chain employs TRBV7-7 and TRBJ2-2; D is uncertain. CDR1 SSHAT and CDR2 FNYEAQ come from the germline V gene (reference sequence). Trimming cost V 5 bases and J 9 bases, with 16 bases left between them. There are 14 residues in the CDR3. The CDR3 spells CASSPDTDTWELFF. CDR3 nucleotides: TGTGCCAGCAGCCCAGACACGGATACTTGGGAGCTGTTTTTT.

The V call is TRBV5-1, the J call TRBJ1-1; the D gene is possibly TRBD1 (5 bases). Per the germline V gene, CDR1 is SGHRS and CDR2 is YFSETQ. This CDR3 comprises 15 residues. The V gene lost 6 bases and the J gene lost 3 bases, with 18 bases spanning the gap. The CDR3 DNA reads as TGCGCCAGCACCATAGTCTGGGGCGGGGACACTGAAGCTTTCTTT. This encodes CASTIVWGGDTEAFF.

The chain carries TRBV2 and TRBJ2-5; 7 bases fit TRBD1. V dropped 6 bases and J dropped 5; count of bases not matched to a gene: 6. Germline V gene sequence: CDR1 SNHLY, CDR2 FYNNEI. There are 13 residues in the CDR3. The CDR3 here is CASSGTGEETQYF. In DNA, the CDR3 is TGTGCCAGCAGCGGTACAGGGGAGGAGACCCAGTACTTC.

The rearrangement joins TRBV2 to TRBJ2-2; tentatively, D is TRBD2 (6 bases). This CDR3 spans 11 amino acids. In germline, CDR1 is SNHLY, CDR2 FYNNEI. CDR3 amino acids: CATGVTGELFF. The CDR3 nucleotides read TGTGCTACGGGGGTAACCGGGGAGCTGTTTTTT.

This clone was recorded a few times. V usage is TRBV4-1 and J usage is TRBJ2-3; TRBD1 aligns across 7 bases. With V trimmed by 6 bases and J by 2 bases, 2 bases remained unmatched. Germline V lookup: CDR1 MGHRA, CDR2 YSYEKL. The CDR3 has 13 residues. CDR3 region: CASRQGVTDTQYF. CDR3 nucleotide sequence: TGCGCCAGCAGGCAGGGGGTCACAGATACGCAGTATTTT.

The V call is TRBV27, the J call TRBJ1-1; TRBD1 agrees at 11 bases. The trim removed 3 bases at V and 5 bases at J, leaving 8 bases unmatched. The CDR3 has 16 residues. Per germline, CDR1 MNHEY and CDR2 SMNVEV (reference sequence). The CDR3 DNA reads TGTGCCAGCAGTTTCAGGACAGGGGGCAGGAGGACTGAAGCTTTCTTT. Translation: CASSFRTGGRRTEAFF.

This clone was found a few times. The V gene is TRBV2, the J gene TRBJ1-2; a possible D gene is TRBD1 (5 bases). V shed 8 bases and J shed 8 bases, with 12 bases lying between them. The germline V gene encodes CDR1 SNHLY and CDR2 FYNNEI. This CDR3 region has 11 residues. The CDR3 reads CASGVGGGYTF. DNA of the CDR3: TGTGCCAGCGGCGTCGGGGGAGGCTACACCTTC.

This clone turned up a few times. This rearrangement joins TRBV28 to TRBJ2-5, with 8 bases aligning to TRBD1. The CDR3 spans 15 residues. CDR1 and CDR2 from the germline V gene are MDHEN and SYDVKM. Trimming cost V 4 bases and J 4 bases; bases outside gene matches: 8. The CDR3 sequence is CASSSPDRAGETQYF. The CDR3 region has the DNA TGTGCCAGCAGTTCCCCGGACAGGGCCGGAGAGACCCAGTACTTC.

The rearrangement joins TRBV7-6 to TRBJ2-7; D not resolved. The CDR3 is 15 residues long. CDR1 SGHVS and CDR2 FNYEAQ come from the germline V gene. V lost 1 base, J lost 1 base, and 11 bases lay in between. CDR3 nucleotide sequence: TGTGCCAGCAGCTTAGTGTACAGTGCGTCCTACGAGCAGTACTTC. Its protein product is CASSLVYSASYEQYF.

The chain carries TRBV7-3 and TRBJ2-6; TRBD1 might be the D (7 bases). The CDR3 loop spans 18 amino acids. Germline CDR1 reads SGHTA; CDR2 reads FQGTGA. V lost 3 bases and J 0 bases, leaving 15 bases between the germline ends. The CDR3 here is CASSFRQGGRSGANVLTF. The DNA for the CDR3 is TGTGCCAGCAGCTTCCGACAGGGAGGACGCTCTGGGGCCAACGTCCTGACTTTC. Variable domain in full (rest from reference TRBV7-3 and TRBJ2-6): GAGVSQTPSNKVTEKGKYVELRCDPISGHTALYWYRQSLGQGPEFLIYFQGTGAADDSGLPNDRFFAVRPEGSVSTLKIQRTERGDSAVYLCASSFRQGGRSGANVLTFGAGSRLTVL.

This clone was recorded a few times. This chain uses TRBV14 with TRBJ1-4, with no clear D. Deletions cut 4 bases from V and 8 bases from J, with 14 bases between. The germline V gene has CDR1 SGHDN and CDR2 FVKESK. The CDR3 extends over 14 amino acids. Here the CDR3 reads CASSPNMGYEKLFF. The DNA of the CDR3 is TGTGCCAGCAGCCCCAATATGGGGTACGAAAAACTGTTTTTT.

The chain couples TRBV10-1 to TRBJ1-2; D not certain. The CDR3 sequence is 13 residues long. The V end was cut by 0 bases, the J end by 7 bases, with 9 bases between. From germline, CDR1 is WNHNN and CDR2 SYGVQD (reference sequence). CDR3 in amino acids: CASSESRSGGYTF. The CDR3 DNA is TGCGCCAGCAGTGAGTCGAGAAGTGGTGGCTACACCTTC.

The CDR3 protein is CASSYSGQGKAGYTF. CDR3 nucleotides: TGTGCCAGCAGTTACTCGGGCCAGGGGAAGGCTGGCTACACCTTC. The rearrangement links TRBV6-6 to TRBJ1-2; a weak D match, TRBD1 (6 bases). The CDR3 covers 15 residues. V shed 0 bases and J shed 7 bases, with 15 bases lying between them. CDR1 and CDR2 from the germline V gene are MNHNY and SVGAGI (reference sequence).

The chain carries TRBV25-1 and TRBJ1-1; D is undetermined. Germline V gene data show CDR1 as MGHDK and CDR2 as SYGVNS. The CDR3 runs 11 residues. Trimming took off 2 bases at V and 5 bases at J, with 3 bases between the two ends. DNA of the CDR3: TGTGCCAGCAGTGAAAGGACTGAAGCTTTCTTT. Protein sequence: CASSERTEAFF.

The CDR3 bases are TGTGCCAGCTCACCAGTCGCGGGGATAACAGTGGAGACCCAGTACTTC. As protein: CASSPVAGITVETQYF. The J gene is TRBJ2-5, the V gene TRBV18; possibly TRBD2 for D (6 bases). Germline CDR1 is KGHSH and CDR2 is LQKENI. This CDR3 contains 16 residues. V dropped 2 bases and J dropped 5 bases, with 18 bases sitting between them.

The rearrangement joins TRBV13 to TRBJ1-1, with D uncertain. Trimming removed 2 bases at V and 5 bases at J, with 6 bases between. Germline values: CDR1 PRHDT, CDR2 FYEKMQ (reference sequence). This CDR3 contains 12 residues. The CDR3 DNA is TGTGCCAGCAGCTTATCGGGGACTGAAGCTTTCTTT. Amino acid sequence: CASSLSGTEAFF.

The chain recombines TRBV13 with TRBJ2-5; 12 bases match TRBD2. V was clipped by 4 bases and J by 4 bases; unmatched bases: 7. The CDR3 is 16 amino acids. CDR1 and CDR2 from the germline V gene are PRHDT and FYEKMQ (reference sequence). The chain's CDR3 is CASSSWTSGVGETQYF. For the CDR3, the DNA is TGTGCCAGCAGCTCCTGGACTAGCGGGGTAGGAGAGACCCAGTACTTC.

As to this clone: Additional DNA sequences in this sample encode the identical CDR3. This chain joins TRBV7-9 and TRBJ1-3, with D perhaps TRBD1 (5 bases). CDR1 and CDR2 from the germline V gene are SEHNR and FQNEAQ (reference sequence). Trimming left V 5 bases short and J 1 base short, with 9 bases between. The length of the CDR3 is 14 residues. CDR3 nucleotides: TGTGCCAGCAGCCTTGGGGGTTCTGGAAACACCATATATTTT. It codes for CASSLGGSGNTIYF. Based on the CDR3 plus reference TRBV7-9 and TRBJ1-3, the full variable domain is DTGVSQNPRHKITKRGQNVTFRCDPISEHNRLYWYRQTLGQGPEFLTYFQNEAQLEKSRLLSDRFSAERPKGSFSTLEIQRTEQGDSAMYLCASSLGGSGNTIYFGEGSWLTVV.

V usage is TRBV6-5 and J usage is TRBJ1-5; 10 nucleotides agree with TRBD1. Trimming removed 5 bases from V and 5 bases from J; junction bases left unmatched: 3. Per germline, CDR1 MNHEY and CDR2 SVGAGI. The CDR3 is 14 amino acids. CDR3: CASSIGTGDQPQHF. The CDR3 coding sequence is TGTGCCAGCAGTATTGGGACAGGGGATCAGCCCCAGCATTTT.

This chain connects TRBV2 to TRBJ1-2; no reliable D call. V was cut by 3 bases and J by 2 bases, with 13 bases left in between. Germline V gives CDR1 SNHLY, CDR2 FYNNEI. The CDR3 has 15 amino acids. The CDR3 DNA is TGTGCCAGCAGTGAGGCAGATTCCTCCAACTATGGCTACACCTTC. It is translated as CASSEADSSNYGYTF.

CDR3 sequence (DNA): TGTGCCAGCAGCGTAGATACGGCTGGGGGTCGCGAGCAGTACTTC. It codes for CASSVDTAGGREQYF. V gene TRBV9 combines with J gene TRBJ2-7; D is possibly TRBD1 or TRBD2 (5 bases each). V was pared by 0 bases and J by 6 bases, with 16 bases between. Germline V gene data show CDR1 as SGDLS and CDR2 as YYNGEE. The CDR3 spans 15 residues. Full variable domain (remainder filled in from reference TRBV9 and TRBJ2-7): DSGVTQTPKHLITATGQRVTLRCSPRSGDLSVYWYQQSLDQGLQFLIQYYNGEERAKGNILERFSAQQFPDLHSELNLSSLELGDSALYFCASSVDTAGGREQYFGPGTRLTVT.

This chain connects TRBV5-6 to TRBJ2-7; D gene ambiguous. With 3 bases removed from V and 7 bases from J, the gap between germline ends came to 11 bases. Germline CDR1 is SGHDT and CDR2 is YYEEEE. The CDR3 sequence is 12 residues long. CDR3 DNA sequence: TGTGCCAGCAGCTCCTTAACCTTGGAGCAGTACTTC. Its protein product is CASSSLTLEQYF. The full variable domain, in which reference TRBV5-6 and TRBJ2-7 provide the parts outside the CDR3, is DAGVTQSPTHLIKTRGQQVTLRCSPKSGHDTVSWYQQALGQGPQFIFQYYEEEERQRGNFPDRFSGHQFPNYSSELNVNALLLGDSALYLCASSSLTLEQYFGPGTRLTVT.

The V gene is TRBV7-9, the J gene TRBJ1-5; D unresolved. The germline V gene has CDR1 SEHNR and CDR2 FQNEAQ (reference sequence). The V gene lost 0 bases and the J gene lost 4 bases, with 10 bases spanning the gap. The CDR3 is made up of 15 amino acids. The chain's CDR3 is CASSLAGGLNQPQHF. CDR3 sequence (DNA): TGTGCCAGCAGCTTAGCCGGAGGGCTGAATCAGCCCCAGCATTTT.

This clone was counted between two and nine times. The chain has TRBV18 and TRBJ1-2; D uncertain. V dropped 5 bases and J dropped 7 bases, with 8 bases sitting between them. This CDR3 comprises 11 residues. Germline V gives CDR1 KGHSH, CDR2 LQKENI. The CDR3 protein is CASSSGVGYTF. In DNA, the CDR3 is TGTGCCAGCTCATCTGGAGTTGGCTACACCTTC.

This clone was seen a few times. The V and J genes are TRBV29-1 and TRBJ2-4, with 9 positions matching TRBD1. V gave up 6 bases and J gave up 0 bases; unmatched junction bases: 12. The CDR3 extends over 17 amino acids. CDR1 and CDR2 from the germline V gene are SQVTM and ANQGSEA. CDR3 sequence reads: CSVGGQGISGAKNIQYF. The CDR3 region has the DNA TGCAGCGTAGGTGGACAGGGGATTTCAGGAGCCAAAAACATTCAGTACTTC.